The clone carrying this TCR beta chain was seen many times. This specimen belongs to a study of metastatic and nonmetastatic thyroid tumors. Treatment of any kind had been given to no patient before thyroid surgery. TCRdb called clones again from the PCR reads with MiXCR. Of 50,000 or so clones detected, around 25% appear once; the ten largest clones hold about 3.5%. The clonotype originates from a male donor with papillary thyroid cancer or a benign thyroid nodule (not recorded which). Some clones in this sample may be carry-over from other donors' samples. Sequences were obtained from blood.

Here the CDR3 reads CASSSDGNTEAFF. CDR3 sequence (DNA): TGTGCCAGCTCCTCGGACGGGAACACTGAAGCTTTCTTT. The rearrangement uses TRBV18 and TRBJ1-1; D not certain. With 6 bases removed from V and 1 base from J, the gap between germline ends came to 9 bases. CDR3 length: 13 residues. The germline CDR1 and CDR2 sequences are KGHSH and LQKENI.